Presented here are 28 T cell receptor beta chains from one specimen sequenced in a study of identical twins. TCRdb recomputed calls from the 5' RACE reads with MiXCR, one row per CDR3 protein. The sample lists 1,800,000 or so distinct CDR3 sequences, under 35% occurring once. Sequenced input: cord blood. These receptors were taken from a newborn girl in good health.

There are a few counts of this clonotype. The rearrangement uses TRBV3-1 and TRBJ1-2; D unclear. V gave up 0 bases and J gave up 4 bases, with 12 bases separating them. Germline values: CDR1 LGHDT, CDR2 YNNKEL (reference sequence). The CDR3 has 15 residues. CDR3 amino acids: CASSQDLSAPYGYTF. CDR3 DNA: TGTGCCAGCAGCCAAGATCTTTCGGCCCCCTATGGCTACACCTTC.

This clonotype was observed a handful of times. The chain joins TRBV20-1 to TRBJ1-1, with 8 positions matching TRBD1. This CDR3 comprises 16 residues. Germline trimming cut 5 bases from V and 3 bases from J; bases unmatched to any gene: 14. The germline V gene has CDR1 DFQATT and CDR2 SNEGSKA (reference sequence). The CDR3 DNA follows: TGCAGTGCTGGACAGGGTGGTTTCGTAGTGGACACTGAAGCTTTCTTT. Residues: CSAGQGGFVVDTEAFF.

The rearrangement uses TRBV20-1 and TRBJ2-7; possibly TRBD2 for D (6 bases). V shed 6 bases and J shed 0 bases, with 12 bases lying between them. The CDR3 contains 13 residues. The germline V gene encodes CDR1 DFQATT and CDR2 SNEGSKA (reference sequence). The CDR3 protein is CSALSGLSYEQYF. In nucleotides, the CDR3 is TGCAGTGCCCTTAGCGGCCTCTCCTACGAGCAGTACTTC.

This clonotype was counted between two and nine times. The V call is TRBV7-8, the J call TRBJ1-4; no clear D. This CDR3 comprises 13 residues. CDR1 and CDR2 from the germline V gene are SGHVS and FQNEAQ. The V and J ends lost 5 bases and 7 bases respectively, with 11 bases between them. CDR3 nucleotides: TGTGCCAGCAGCAACCGGGGAAGTGAAAAACTGTTTTTT. Translation gives CASSNRGSEKLFF.

This clonotype was counted once. CDR3 region: CASSFDSGVYYEQYF. In DNA, the CDR3 is TGCGCCAGCAGCTTTGATAGCGGGGTCTACTACGAGCAGTACTTC. This chain joins TRBV5-1 and TRBJ2-7, with 8 nucleotides matching TRBD2. The CDR3 contains 15 residues. The trim removed 2 bases at V and 3 bases at J, leaving 7 bases unmatched. Germline CDR1 is SGHRS and CDR2 is YFSETQ.

The chain combines TRBV3-1 with TRBJ1-1; D ambiguous. V lost 4 bases and J 4 bases, leaving 10 bases between the germline ends. The CDR3 has 13 amino acids. Germline values: CDR1 LGHDT, CDR2 YNNKEL (reference sequence). CDR3 sequence reads: CASSRTEVTEAFF. In DNA, the CDR3 is TGTGCCAGCAGCCGGACTGAGGTCACTGAAGCTTTCTTT.

This clonotype was seen repeatedly, ten times or more. The chain uses TRBV4-2 and TRBJ2-1; D might be TRBD1 or TRBD2, each matching 5 bases. Germline CDR1 is LGHNA and CDR2 is YNFKEQ. The length of the CDR3 is 15 residues. V was shortened by 0 bases and J by 3 bases, with 9 bases between the two germline ends. The DNA of the CDR3 is TGTGCCAGCAGCCAAGAGGGGACGGGCTACAATGAGCAGTTCTTC. Protein product: CASSQEGTGYNEQFF.

This clonotype came up many times. This chain uses TRBV2 with TRBJ2-4; D is ambiguous. The germline V gene has CDR1 SNHLY and CDR2 FYNNEI. This CDR3 has 15 amino acids. V lost 7 bases to trimming and J lost 2 bases, with 15 bases between them. CDR3 coding DNA: TGTGCCAGCACAGGCAGGTCAGGCACCAAAAACATTCAGTACTTC. This translates into CASTGRSGTKNIQYF.

The table lists this clonotype with a few counts. V usage is TRBV20-1 and J usage is TRBJ2-7; tentatively, D is TRBD1 or TRBD2 (6 bases each). V lost 3 bases and J lost 10, with 22 bases in between. The CDR3 consists of 14 residues. Germline V lookup: CDR1 DFQATT, CDR2 SNEGSKA (reference sequence). The DNA for the CDR3 is TGCAGTGCTAGTTGGAGGGACAAGCTCCTTAGCCAGTACTTC. Protein product: CSASWRDKLLSQYF.

This sequence joins TRBV4-2 and TRBJ1-5, with D possibly matching TRBD1 (5 bases). V lost 1 base to trimming and J lost 4 bases, with 14 bases between them. From germline, CDR1 is LGHNA and CDR2 YNFKEQ. This CDR3 comprises 16 residues. CDR3 DNA sequence: TGTGCCAGCAGCCAAGTGGCCAGGGTTGAGAATCAGCCCCAGCATTTT. Its protein product is CASSQVARVENQPQHF.

The rearrangement links TRBV24-1 to TRBJ1-4; D might be TRBD1 (6 bases). Trimming left V 9 bases short and J 8 bases short, with 12 bases between. Germline assignment: CDR1 KGHDR and CDR2 SFDVKD. CDR3 length equals 12 residues. The CDR3 DNA sequence: TGTGCCACCTCGGACAGAGGGGAAAAACTGTTTTTT. It encodes CATSDRGEKLFF.

The chain employs TRBV12-3 or TRBV12-4 and TRBJ2-1; 14 bases are shared with TRBD2. The DNA end lines up better with TRBJ2-7; the J call may be wrong. The CDR3 contains 15 residues. The CDR3 DNA sequence: TGTGCCAGCAGTTCCGGGACTAGCGGGAGCAATGAGCAGTACTTC. As protein: CASSSGTSGSNEQYF.

The chain is built from TRBV2 and TRBJ1-2; 9 bases are shared with TRBD1. With V trimmed by 4 bases and J by 9 bases, 6 bases remained unmatched. Germline CDR1 reads SNHLY; CDR2 reads FYNNEI. This CDR3 is 13 amino acids long. The CDR3, as DNA: TGTGCCAGCAGTGCGGACAGGGGATATCGCTACACCTTC. Translated: CASSADRGYRYTF.

This clonotype occurred a few times. The chain combines TRBV7-2 with TRBJ1-2; no clear D gene. From germline, CDR1 is SGHTA and CDR2 FQGNSA. Between the trimmed V and J ends, which lost 1 base and 2 bases, there was a span of 11 bases. CDR3 length: 15 amino acids. CDR3 bases: TGTGCCAGCAGCTTAGAGGAGGGCCCAAACTATGGCTACACCTTC. Translating it yields CASSLEEGPNYGYTF.

This clonotype was found a few times. This chain links TRBV12-3 or TRBV12-4 with TRBJ1-5, with 10 bases aligning to TRBD1. Losses at the gene ends were 5 bases for V and 9 bases for J; bases not matched to a gene: 7. The CDR3 is 14 amino acids. The CDR3 nucleotides are TGTGCCAGCAGTCCCGGACAGGGGGTAGGGCCCCAGCATTTT. Amino acids: CASSPGQGVGPQHF.

This clonotype has ten or more counts. The chain joins TRBV29-1 to TRBJ2-4; D tentatively fits TRBD1 or TRBD2 (5 bases each). CDR1 and CDR2 (germline): SQVTM, ANQGSEA. Trimming removed 4 bases from V and 0 bases from J, with 7 bases in between. The CDR3 loop spans 13 amino acids. CDR3 protein: CSVAGTAKNIQYF. The CDR3 bases are TGCAGCGTTGCCGGGACAGCCAAAAACATTCAGTACTTC.

This clonotype was recorded a few times. V usage is TRBV28 and J usage is TRBJ2-1; TRBD2 matches at 10 bases. CDR1 MDHEN and CDR2 SYDVKM come from the germline V gene. The CDR3 sequence is 18 residues long. The junction had 12 bases not matched to a gene; V was cut back by 3 bases and J by 4 bases. CDR3 protein: CASSLWGAGGPPYNEQFF. For the CDR3, the DNA is TGTGCCAGCAGTTTGTGGGGAGCGGGAGGGCCTCCTTACAATGAGCAGTTCTTC.

This clonotype has ten or more counts. This rearrangement joins TRBV7-2 to TRBJ2-3; 9 bases fit TRBD2. J gave up 4 bases and V 4 bases, and 6 bases lay outside the gene matches. The CDR3 covers 15 residues. CDR1 SGHTA and CDR2 FQGNSA come from the germline V gene. The CDR3: CASSYLAGKPDTQYF. For the CDR3, the DNA is TGTGCCAGCAGCTACCTAGCGGGGAAGCCAGATACGCAGTATTTT. Together with reference TRBV7-2 and TRBJ2-3, the CDR3 gives the full variable domain: GAGVSQSPSNKVTEKGKDVELRCDPISGHTALYWYRQSLGQGLEFLIYFQGNSAPDKSGLPSDRFSAERTGGSVSTLTIQRTQQEDSAVYLCASSYLAGKPDTQYFGPGTRLTVL.

This chain connects TRBV6-6 to TRBJ2-7; D gene uncertain. This CDR3 region has 16 residues. V lost 0 bases and J 7 bases, leaving 19 bases between the germline ends. CDR1 is MNHNY, CDR2 SVGAGI, per germline (reference sequence). CDR3: CASSYSVIRPSPEQYF. The CDR3 nucleotides are TGTGCCAGCAGTTACTCGGTTATCCGACCCTCGCCTGAGCAGTACTTC.

This clonotype appeared a few times. The chain is built from TRBV6-5 and TRBJ2-7; 7 bases are a match to TRBD2. This CDR3 has 16 amino acids. V dropped 2 bases and J dropped 4; count of bases not matched to a gene: 11. Germline V CDR1 and CDR2: MNHEY, SVGAGI. The CDR3 region has the DNA TGTGCCAGCAGTTACAATCGGAAGACTAGCTCTTACGAGCAGTACTTC. Protein sequence: CASSYNRKTSSYEQYF.

This chain connects TRBV4-1 to TRBJ2-1; the D gene is possibly TRBD2 (5 bases). The V gene's germline CDR1 is MGHRA and CDR2 YSYEKL. Trimming stripped 4 bases from V and 1 base from J, with 14 bases between. This CDR3 is 16 amino acids long. The CDR3 reads CASSPLKGVSYNEQFF. CDR3 nucleotides: TGCGCCAGCAGCCCCCTAAAGGGAGTTTCCTACAATGAGCAGTTCTTC.

The chain links TRBV29-1 to TRBJ2-1, with TRBD2 matching 8 bases. Germline CDR1 and CDR2: SQVTM and ANQGSEA. The CDR3 extends over 18 amino acids. The J segment lost 0 bases and the V segment lost 4 bases, leaving 14 bases of the junction unmatched. CDR3 nucleotide sequence: TGCAGCGTTGTAGGGCACCTAACCGGGACTAGCTCCTACAATGAGCAGTTCTTC. This gives the protein CSVVGHLTGTSSYNEQFF.

In its sample, this clonotype was seen once. The chain recombines TRBV7-6 with TRBJ1-4, with D possibly TRBD1 on 6 matching bases. The ends were cut back, 5 bases at V and 4 bases at J, with 17 bases in the middle. The germline gives CDR1 SGHVS, CDR2 FNYEAQ. The CDR3 extends over 16 amino acids. CDR3 residues: CASSEGTITHNEKLFF. In DNA, the CDR3 is TGTGCCAGCAGCGAAGGGACAATTACGCATAATGAAAAACTGTTTTTT.

The sample holds a few counts of this clonotype. The genes are TRBV7-6 and TRBJ1-5; TRBD1 agrees at 9 bases. J lost 7 bases, V lost 5 bases, and 6 bases had no gene match. This CDR3 comprises 14 residues. CDR1 SGHVS and CDR2 FNYEAQ come from the germline V gene. CDR3 bases: TGTGCCAGCAGCCGAGGGACAGGGCAACAGCCCCAGCATTTT. It encodes CASSRGTGQQPQHF.

This clonotype appeared a few times. The rearrangement links TRBV6-6 to TRBJ2-2; tentatively, D is TRBD2 (6 bases). Germline-derived CDR1 and CDR2 are MNHNY and SVGAGI (reference sequence). V was cut by 7 bases and J by 4 bases, with 13 bases left in between. This CDR3 has 14 residues. The CDR3 DNA is TGTGCCAGCAACCCGCGGCGGGGCACCGGGGAGCTGTTTTTT. This sequence encodes CASNPRRGTGELFF.

As for this clonotype: A much larger clone lies one base from this, so it may be a read error. The chain joins TRBV7-2 to TRBJ2-1, with D unclear. The germline gives CDR1 SGHTA, CDR2 FQGNSA. Trimming removed 7 bases from V and 6 bases from J, with 4 bases in between. The CDR3 spans 10 residues. As DNA, the CDR3 is TGTGCCAGCATCCCCAATGAGCAGTTCTTC. This encodes CASIPNEQFF.

The CDR3 DNA follows: TGCAGTGCTAGAAGGACAGGCTTATGGAACGAGCAGTACTTC. It is translated as CSARRTGLWNEQYF. The chain recombines TRBV20-1 with TRBJ2-7; 7 nucleotides line up with TRBD1. This CDR3 spans 14 amino acids. CDR1 is DFQATT, CDR2 SNEGSKA, per germline (reference sequence). The V gene end was trimmed by 2 bases and the J gene end by 5 bases; junction bases not matched to a gene: 9.

This clonotype was counted many times. The chain employs TRBV12-5 and TRBJ2-1; possibly TRBD2 for D (6 bases). Germline CDR1 LGHNT, CDR2 FRNRAP. Trimming took 6 bases from V and 6 from J, leaving 9 bases between them. This CDR3 region has 12 residues. For the CDR3, the DNA is TGTGCTAGTGGGTCACTAGCCAATGAGCAGTTCTTC. This sequence encodes CASGSLANEQFF.